The rows below give T cell receptor beta chains drawn from one sample of a study of blood T cells in healthy people across ages. TCRdb analysed the 5' RACE reads with MiXCR anew, one entry per CDR3 protein. Among hundreds of thousands of distinct CDR3 sequences, 46% were seen once, and the ten largest hold 15% to 20%. The sequencing input was blood. The receptor set was obtained from a man older than 75 in good health. Each CDR3 is given with its conserved first and last residue. D genes are given only for firm matches. Clone size, where shown, is once, few, many, or a class for clones that have expanded.

V	size	J	D	DNA	CDR3
TRBV25-1	few	TRBJ2-3	NA	TGTGCCAGCAGTGAAGTTAAGGTCGGCACAGATACGCAGTATTTT	CASSEVKVGTDTQYF
TRBV2	few	TRBJ2-1	NA	TGTGCCAGCACCTACGACCGGTACAATGAGCAGTTCTTC	CASTYDRYNEQFF
TRBV7-2	NA	TRBJ2-2	NA	TGTGCCAGCAGCGTAACCCCGGCTGCCGTGGAGCTGTTTTTT	CASSVTPAAVELFF
TRBV4-2	NA	TRBJ2-7	NA	TGTGCCAGCAGCCAAGCAACGGGCGATCCCGCCTACGAGCAGTACTTC	CASSQATGDPAYEQYF
TRBV6-2/TRBV6-3	many	TRBJ2-7	TRBD1	TGTGCCAGCATAAGGGACAGGGGATCCTACGAGCAGTACTTC	CASIRDRGSYEQYF
TRBV27	NA	TRBJ2-1	TRBD2	TGTGCCAGTCGGGCAGAGAGCGGGAGAGGCGCCTACAATGAGCAGTTCTTC	CASRAESGRGAYNEQFF
TRBV7-2	NA	TRBJ1-2	NA	TGTGCCAGCAGCTTGAATGTAGGGGGTAAGGGCTACACCTTC	CASSLNVGGKGYTF
TRBV4-2	NA	TRBJ2-7	NA	TGTGCCAGCAGCCAATCCGGGATCTCCTACGAGCAGTACTTC	CASSQSGISYEQYF
TRBV10-3	NA	TRBJ2-7	TRBD2	TGTGCCACAGGTCCGGGACTAGCGCCTGTCGAGCAGTACTTC	CATGPGLAPVEQYF
TRBV14	few	TRBJ2-3	TRBD2	TGTGCCAGCAGCCAAGTTGTAGCGGGGCCCCGCACAGATACGCAGTATTTT	CASSQVVAGPRTDTQYF
TRBV3-1	NA	TRBJ2-7	NA	TGTGCCAGCAGCACTTTCTCCTACGAGCAGTACTTC	CASSTFSYEQYF
TRBV7-2	NA	TRBJ2-3	NA	TGTGCCAGCAGCCCTACGGGCTACACAGATACGCAGTATTTT	CASSPTGYTDTQYF
TRBV29-1	few	TRBJ1-1	NA	TGCAGTGCCATAACAGGGAGCACTGCAGCTTTCTTT	CSAITGSTAAFF
TRBV4-3	many	TRBJ2-3	NA	TGCGCCAGCAGCCAAGATACGGCACTCGATACGCAGTATTTT	CASSQDTALDTQYF
TRBV20-1	NA	TRBJ1-5	NA	TGCAGTGCTAGAGATTGGAGGAGGGATAGCAATCAGCCCCAGCATTTT	CSARDWRRDSNQPQHF
TRBV7-3	NA	TRBJ1-2	NA	TGTGCCAGCAGCTTACTAGGTCCCAGGGAGAGCCTCTATGGCTACACCTTC	CASSLLGPRESLYGYTF
TRBV7-3	many	TRBJ2-7	TRBD1	TGTGCCAGCAGCACCACAGGGGGGAACGAGCAGTACTTC	CASSTTGGNEQYF
TRBV20-1	NA	TRBJ2-1	NA	TGCAGTGCTAGGGGAATATGGCGGGAAAATGAGCAGTTCTTC	CSARGIWRENEQFF
TRBV6-5	NA	TRBJ2-3	NA	TGTGCCAGCAGTTACTCGGGGGTCACAGATACGCAGTATTTT	CASSYSGVTDTQYF
TRBV29-1	few	TRBJ2-3	NA	TGCAGCGTTGCCCGAGGGCAGGGAACAGATACGCAGTATTTT	CSVARGQGTDTQYF
TRBV27	few	TRBJ2-1	NA	TGTGCCAGCAGTCTCGGGACCCTGACCAATGAGCAGTTCTTC	CASSLGTLTNEQFF
TRBV27	NA	TRBJ2-2	NA	TGTGCCAGCAGTTTAAATCGTCTAGCGTCGGCCGGGGAGCTGTTTTTT	CASSLNRLASAGELFF
TRBV12-3/TRBV12-4	NA	TRBJ2-3	NA	TGTGCCAGCAGTTTACTCGGCAGGCCCTCGGATACGCAGTATTTT	CASSLLGRPSDTQYF
TRBV18	NA	TRBJ2-4	NA	TGTGCCAGCTCACCACAAAACCACCCAGGGGACATTCAGTACTTC	CASSPQNHPGDIQYF
TRBV7-9	few	TRBJ1-6	TRBD1	TGTGCCAGCAGCTTAGCGAGACAGGGGGGATACTTGGATAATTCACCCCTCCACTTT	CASSLARQGGYLDNSPLHF
TRBV20-1	many	TRBJ2-1	NA	TGCAGTGCTAGGGCGGCAAGTTCGTGGTACAATGAGCAGTTCTTC	CSARAASSWYNEQFF
TRBV28	few	TRBJ2-6	NA	TGTGCCAGCGGAAATAATGGGGCCAACGTCCTGACTTTC	CASGNNGANVLTF
TRBV12-3/TRBV12-4	few	TRBJ2-1	TRBD2	TGTGCCAGCAGTTTATATGGCGGGAGCACTCTATTGAATGAGCAGTTCTTC	CASSLYGGSTLLNEQFF
TRBV20-1	NA	TRBJ2-3	TRBD2	TGCAGTGCTCGGACTAGCGGGAGTCCAGATACGCAGTATTTT	CSARTSGSPDTQYF
TRBV6-5	many	TRBJ2-5	NA	TGTGCCAGCAGTTACAGGCTAGCGAAAGAGACCCAGTACTTC	CASSYRLAKETQYF
TRBV20-1	few	TRBJ2-7	NA	TGCAGTGCTAGTCCCGGACTGGACGAGCAGTACTTC	CSASPGLDEQYF
TRBV7-9	NA	TRBJ1-2	NA	TGTGCCAGCAGCTTAGACACGACAGAGGATGGCTACACCTTC	CASSLDTTEDGYTF
TRBV5-6	once	TRBJ1-1	NA	TGTGCCAGCAGCCGATTAAGGGGCACTGAAGTTTTCTTT	CASSRLRGTEVFF
TRBV4-2	few	TRBJ2-5	NA	TGTGCCAGCAGCCGGGGAGATCTAACACAAGAGACCCAGTACTTC	CASSRGDLTQETQYF
TRBV9	NA	TRBJ2-5	NA	TGTGCCAGCAGCGTAGGGGGCGAGTACAATGAGCAGTACTTC	CASSVGGEYNEQYF
TRBV28	once	TRBJ2-7	NA	TGTGCCAGCAGCGAGACTGTAGACGGCTACGAGCAGTACTTC	CASSETVDGYEQYF
TRBV6-2/TRBV6-3	NA	TRBJ2-4	NA	TGTGCCAGTAAAACCGGGGTCAAAAACATTCAGTACTTC	CASKTGVKNIQYF
TRBV24-1	few	TRBJ2-7	NA	TGTGCCACCAGTGTGGACAACTCCTACGAGCAGTACTTC	CATSVDNSYEQYF
TRBV7-9	NA	TRBJ1-1	TRBD1	TGTGCCAGCAGACCTACTGGACAGGAGAACACTGAAGCTTTCTTT	CASRPTGQENTEAFF
TRBV12-5	few	TRBJ2-5	NA	TGTGCTAGTGGGAGTTACCAAGAGACCCAGTACTTC	CASGSYQETQYF